The 17 T cell receptor beta chains given below trace back to one sample, sequenced in a study of blood T cell repertoires in COVID-19. The repertoire was sequenced with immunoSEQ multiplex PCR; TCRdb's copy has only in-frame clones and lacks some. The data hold some 240,000 clones, with 80% to 85% observed a single time. The sequenced sample was PBMCs or T cells enriched from blood (not recorded which). The origin of the receptors is a man aged 45 to 65 who had recovered from COVID-19.

The J gene is TRBJ1-2, the V gene TRBV5-8; TRBD1 aligns across 10 bases. The CDR3 length is 16 residues. V lost 1 base, J lost 1 base, and 4 bases stayed unmatched. CDR1 and CDR2 (germline): SGHTS, YDEGEE. The CDR3 DNA sequence: TGTGCCAGCAGCTTGAGGACAGGGGGGGTTAACTATGGCTACACCTTC. This codes for CASSLRTGGVNYGYTF.

This clone was observed once. The rearrangement joins TRBV5-4 to TRBJ2-2, with TRBD2 matching 7 bases. After removal of 5 bases from V and 0 bases from J, the junction contained 7 bases not matched to a gene. The CDR3 has 16 residues. Germline-derived CDR1 and CDR2 are SGHNT and YYREEE (reference sequence). Written as DNA, the CDR3 is TGTGCCAGCAGTCTAAAGCGGGACGCGAACACCGGGGAGCTGTTTTTT. This encodes CASSLKRDANTGELFF.

This rearrangement joins TRBV9 to TRBJ2-5; a weak D match, TRBD1 (6 bases). Germline CDR1 is SGDLS and CDR2 is YYNGEE. V dropped 0 bases and J dropped 1 base, with 10 bases sitting between them. The CDR3 sequence is 15 residues long. The CDR3 nucleotides are TGTGCCAGCAGCGTAGTACAGGGCGGCCAAGAGACCCAGTACTTC. This codes for CASSVVQGGQETQYF.

The chain links TRBV27 to TRBJ1-1, with D possibly being TRBD1 (5 bases). The germline CDR1 and CDR2 sequences are MNHEY and SMNVEV (reference sequence). V dropped 1 base and J dropped 7 bases, with 10 bases sitting between them. The CDR3 is 13 residues long. CDR3 region: CASSLFSTGEAFF. The CDR3 region has the DNA TGTGCCAGCAGTTTATTCTCCACAGGTGAAGCTTTCTTT.

This chain connects TRBV25-1 to TRBJ1-4; D is unresolved. Germline V gene lookup returns CDR1 MGHDK and CDR2 SYGVNS. This CDR3 is built from 14 residues. Trimming removed 4 bases at V and 7 bases at J, with 13 bases between. The CDR3 nucleotides read TGTGCCAGCAGTGCCCCCTCGGTCGGTGAAAAACTGTTTTTT. It codes for CASSAPSVGEKLFF.

The chain links TRBV11-3 to TRBJ2-1; 8 bases match TRBD1. CDR1 is SGHNT, CDR2 YENEEA, per germline. V lost 5 bases to trimming and J lost 8 bases; unmatched junction nucleotides: 14. The length of the CDR3 is 16 residues. In DNA, the CDR3 is TGTGCCAGCAGCCTGTGGACAGGGAATGTTGTGGATGAGCAGTTCTTC. Translated: CASSLWTGNVVDEQFF.

On this clone itself: Distinct nucleotide sequences in the sample also encode this CDR3. The chain combines TRBV7-2 with TRBJ2-7; the D is unclear. In germline, CDR1 is SGHTA, CDR2 FQGNSA. Deletions cut 4 bases from V and 0 bases from J, with 4 bases between. The CDR3 totals 12 residues. CDR3 in DNA: TGTGCCAGCAGCTCCTCCTCCTACGAGCAGTACTTC. The encoded protein is CASSSSSYEQYF. The whole variable domain, filled in from reference TRBV7-2 and TRBJ2-7, reads GAGVSQSPSNKVTEKGKDVELRCDPISGHTALYWYRQSLGQGLEFLIYFQGNSAPDKSGLPSDRFSAERTGGSVSTLTIQRTQQEDSAVYLCASSSSSYEQYFGPGTRLTVT.

This sequence joins TRBV2 and TRBJ2-3, with TRBD2 matching 9 bases. The germline V gene has CDR1 SNHLY and CDR2 FYNNEI. This CDR3 spans 15 amino acids. J was trimmed by 5 bases and V by 5 bases; bases with no gene match: 8. The CDR3 coding sequence is TGTGCCAGCAGTTTTAGCGGGAGTGGGGGAGATACGCAGTATTTT. The encoded protein is CASSFSGSGGDTQYF.

In nucleotides, the CDR3 is TGTGCCAGTAGTATAGTCGGGAGCACAGATACGCAGTATTTT. Translated, it gives CASSIVGSTDTQYF. J is TRBJ2-3 and V is TRBV19; D unclear. The CDR3 extends over 14 amino acids. Germline values: CDR1 LNHDA, CDR2 SQIVND (reference sequence). Trimming stripped 1 base from V and 0 bases from J, with 5 bases between.

The chain has TRBV5-4 and TRBJ1-5; TRBD1 agrees at 9 bases. Looked up from germline, CDR1 is SGHNT and CDR2 is YYREEE (reference sequence). The CDR3 covers 13 residues. Germline trimming cut 4 bases from V and 11 bases from J; bases unmatched to any gene: 7. In nucleotides, the CDR3 is TGTGCCAGCAGCGAGGACAGGGGCAGAACCCAGCATTTT. It specifies CASSEDRGRTQHF.

The chain is built from TRBV5-1 and TRBJ2-3; 12 nucleotides align to TRBD2. Per the germline V gene, CDR1 is SGHRS and CDR2 is YFSETQ. J was trimmed by 5 bases and V by 0 bases; bases with no gene match: 7. This CDR3 is built from 17 residues. The CDR3 coding sequence is TGCGCCAGCAGCTTGGCCCTAGCGGGAGGGCCCCAAGATACGCAGTATTTT. It yields the protein CASSLALAGGPQDTQYF.

The rearrangement links TRBV9 to TRBJ2-7; D possibly corresponds to TRBD2 (5 bases). V was trimmed by 2 bases and J by 5 bases, leaving 14 bases between them. The CDR3 sequence is 14 residues long. Germline values: CDR1 SGDLS, CDR2 YYNGEE. The CDR3 region is CASSVAVGDDEQYF. DNA for the CDR3: TGTGCCAGCAGCGTCGCAGTGGGAGATGACGAGCAGTACTTC.

V gene TRBV6-5 combines with J gene TRBJ1-2; 11 bases map to TRBD1. CDR1 MNHEY and CDR2 SVGAGI come from the germline V gene. J gave up 4 bases and V 0 bases, and 4 bases lay outside the gene matches. This CDR3 contains 16 residues. The DNA for the CDR3 is TGTGCCAGCAGTTACTCTCGGGGGACAGGGGGCTATGGCTACACCTTC. This codes for CASSYSRGTGGYGYTF.

The V and J genes are TRBV18 and TRBJ1-5; D is ambiguous. V was trimmed by 3 bases and J by 0 bases, leaving 18 bases between them. The CDR3 contains 18 residues. Germline assignment: CDR1 KGHSH and CDR2 LQKENI. The CDR3 spells CASSPTGGGSSSNQPQHF. DNA of the CDR3: TGTGCCAGCTCACCTACGGGAGGCGGATCCTCTAGCAATCAGCCCCAGCATTTT.

The chain carries TRBV28 and TRBJ2-6; TRBD1 matches at 10 bases. Germline V gives CDR1 MDHEN, CDR2 SYDVKM. Trimming took 8 bases from V and 4 from J; bases not matched to a gene: 11. CDR3 length: 17 amino acids. CDR3 sequence: CASLRGTGETGANVLTF. The CDR3 nucleotides are TGTGCCAGCCTGAGGGGGACAGGGGAAACCGGGGCCAACGTCCTGACTTTC.

The rearrangement uses TRBV5-6 and TRBJ2-7; no firm D call. This CDR3 has 15 amino acids. V was shortened by 0 bases and J by 7 bases, with 17 bases between the two germline ends. In germline, CDR1 is SGHDT, CDR2 YYEEEE. The CDR3 region has the DNA TGTGCCAGCAGCTTGGTACGGGTTTCCCCGTGGGAGCAGTACTTC. Residues: CASSLVRVSPWEQYF.

The table lists this clone with a few counts. This chain links TRBV3-1 (or the pseudogene TRBV3-2) with TRBJ2-5; possibly TRBD2 for D (6 bases). CDR3 size: 15 residues. Germline V gives CDR1 LGHDT, CDR2 YNNKEL (reference sequence). V lost 2 bases and J 2 bases, leaving 12 bases between the germline ends. DNA of the CDR3: TGTGCCAGCAGCCAACGGGGGTTAGGGCAAGAGACCCAGTACTTC. This gives the protein CASSQRGLGQETQYF.